The present T cell receptor (beta chain) was sequenced within a study of shared clonotypes between healthy human individuals. Turning to the study itself: Each donor's CD8 memory used one plate, CD8 naive two, each CD4 subset three.

Repertoires were generated with immunoSEQ multiplex PCR, while TCRdb's copy carries only in-frame clones and drops some. This table holds some 2,000,000 clones, roughly 94% found once. Trimming stripped 6 bases from V and 1 base from J, with 14 bases between. CDR1 is SGHRS, CDR2 YFSETQ, per germline. This CDR3 spans 14 amino acids. The V and J genes are TRBV5-1 and TRBJ2-7, with D uncertain. This clonotype was sampled from a man between 18 and 29 years old in good health. The sample taken for sequencing was naive CD4+ T cells sorted from blood. Described subset: CD45RA+ positively selected. CDR3 DNA: TGCGCCAGCAAGACTGTGGTTTGGTCCTACGAGCAGTACTTC. Amino acid sequence: CASKTVVWSYEQYF.